Listed below are T cell receptor beta chains from one sample, sequenced in a study of cytomegalovirus exposure and HLA in healthy donors. Sequencing used immunoSEQ multiplex PCR; TCRdb keeps in-frame clones, though not all of them. The sample lists around 140,000 clones, approximately 86% occurring once. The sample taken for sequencing was PBMCs. Receptor source: a man aged 18 to 29 in good health and CMV-seropositive. Each CDR3 is given with its conserved first and last residue. A D gene is named only where the DNA matches it firmly. Clone size is shown for a subset of rows, as once, few, many or a class of expanded clone.

>NA|TRBV5-1|TRBD2|TRBJ2-1
TGCGCCAGCCAACCCCCGGGACTAGCGGTATCCAATGAGCAGTTCTTC
CASQPPGLAVSNEQFF
>NA|TRBV19|TRBD1|TRBJ1-1
TGTGCCAGTAGCCGACAGGGGAAGAACACTGAAGCTTTCTTT
CASSRQGKNTEAFF
>NA|TRBV5-1|NA|TRBJ1-4
TGCGCCAGCAGCCCCGACAGGCGCAATGAAAAACTGTTTTTT
CASSPDRRNEKLFF
>NA|TRBV5-1|NA|TRBJ2-1
TGCGCCAGCAGCGGAGGGACTTCGGACCTGAGCTCCTACAATGAGCAGTTCTTC
CASSGGTSDLSSYNEQFF
>few|TRBV6-1|NA|TRBJ2-1
TGTGCCAGCAGTGCTAGCGCCTACAATGAGCAGTTCTTC
CASSASAYNEQFF
>once|TRBV9|NA|TRBJ2-2
TGTGCCAGCAGCGTTCGGAACACCGGGGAGCTGTTTTTT
CASSVRNTGELFF
>NA|TRBV2|TRBD1|TRBJ1-2
TGTGCCAGCAAAAAGGACAGGGGTTACAACTATGGCTACACCTTC
CASKKDRGYNYGYTF
>NA|TRBV6-1|NA|TRBJ2-7
TGTGCCAGCAGTGTTAGACTCCATAGGGAGCAGTACTTC
CASSVRLHREQYF
>NA|TRBV4-1|NA|TRBJ1-5
TGCGCCAGCAGCCAAGAACAGGCCACTCGACAGCCCCAGCATTTT
CASSQEQATRQPQHF
>NA|TRBV6-1|TRBD1|TRBJ2-7
TGTGCCAGCACCCTCCAGGGGGAATTGTACGAGCAGTACTTC
CASTLQGELYEQYF
>NA|TRBV6-1|TRBD1|TRBJ1-4
TGTGCCAGCGGGGGGACAGTCGCGGAAAAACTGTTTTTT
CASGGTVAEKLFF
>NA|TRBV6-1|TRBD2|TRBJ2-5
TGTGCCAGCAGTAGGACGTGGGGCGGGGGGGAGACCCAGTACTTC
CASSRTWGGGETQYF
>NA|TRBV4-1|TRBD2|TRBJ2-1
TGCGCCAGCAGCCTGGGTAGCGGGACCACTGAGCAGTTCTTC
CASSLGSGTTEQFF
>NA|TRBV6-1|NA|TRBJ2-1
TGTGCCAGCAAGTCAGGGGACCTCGGTGAGCAGTTCTTC
CASKSGDLGEQFF
>NA|TRBV28|NA|TRBJ1-4
TGTGCCAGCAGCCGTGAGGCAGCTATGTTTTTT
CASSREAAMFF
>NA|TRBV5-6|NA|TRBJ1-2
TGTGCCAGCAGCTCACGACAGATCCAGGGGCCGATCATCTATGGCTACACCTTC
CASSSRQIQGPIIYGYTF
>NA|TRBV19|TRBD1|TRBJ1-2
TGTGCCAGTGGGACAGCCTATGGCTACACCTTC
CASGTAYGYTF
>NA|TRBV7-8|NA|TRBJ2-7
TGTGCCAGCAGCCCAGGTAGGGGTAGATCCTACGAGCAGTACTTC
CASSPGRGRSYEQYF
>once|TRBV19|NA|TRBJ1-5
TGTGCCAGTAGCTTTCCGGGGTCCAAGAGGGAGCGCAATCAGCCCCAGCATTTT
CASSFPGSKRERNQPQHF
>NA|TRBV4-1|NA|TRBJ2-2
TGCGCCAGCAGCCATTTGGGGCTTAGGGACAAGAACACCGGGGAGCTGTTTTTT
CASSHLGLRDKNTGELFF
>NA|TRBV5-6|NA|TRBJ2-7
TGTGCCAGCAGTCGGACTCCGACCTACGAGCAGTACTTC
CASSRTPTYEQYF
>NA|TRBV6-5|TRBD1|TRBJ2-1
TGTGCCAGCAGTCCCCGACAGGGGGGGGATGAGCAGTTCTTC
CASSPRQGGDEQFF
>NA|TRBV5-4|TRBD1|TRBJ2-2
TGTGCCAGCAGCTACCCAGGGGGCATGTACACCGGGGAGCTGTTTTTT
CASSYPGGMYTGELFF
>NA|TRBV9|TRBD2|TRBJ2-3
TGTGCCAGCAGCCTTGCCGCGGGAGGAAGCACAGATACGCAGTATTTT
CASSLAAGGSTDTQYF
>NA|TRBV9|NA|TRBJ2-2
TGTGCCAGCAGCGTGGATCAGGGTTACACCGGGGAGCTGTTTTTT
CASSVDQGYTGELFF
>NA|TRBV5-1|TRBD1|TRBJ1-1
TGCGCCAGCAGCAGCCGGACAGGCGGAACTGAAGCTTTCTTT
CASSSRTGGTEAFF
>NA|TRBV30|NA|TRBJ1-2
TGTGCCTGGAGTGTACAGACGCGGGCTAACTATGGCTACACCTTC
CAWSVQTRANYGYTF
>NA|TRBV29-1|NA|TRBJ2-5
TGCAGCGTAGTAAGAGGAGCCCAAGAGACCCAGTACTTC
CSVVRGAQETQYF
>NA|TRBV10-3|NA|TRBJ1-1
TGTGCCATCAGGGGTGACAGGAACACTGAAGCTTTCTTT
CAIRGDRNTEAFF
>NA|TRBV2|NA|TRBJ1-2
TGTGCCAAGAGACAGGATTTACTTGTTGGGGGTGGCTACACCTTC
CAKRQDLLVGGGYTF
>NA|TRBV10-1|NA|TRBJ1-1
TGCGCCAGCAGTGCACAGAAGAACACTGAAGCTTTCTTT
CASSAQKNTEAFF
>NA|TRBV6-1|TRBD2|TRBJ2-4
TGTGCCAGCAGTGTTAGCGGGGGCAATAACATTCAGTACTTC
CASSVSGGNNIQYF
>NA|TRBV9|NA|TRBJ1-1
TGTGCCAGCAGCCCCCGACAGAAAAACACTGAAGCTTTCTTT
CASSPRQKNTEAFF
>NA|TRBV2|NA|TRBJ1-2
TGTGCCAGCAGTAACAGCTATGGCTACACCTTC
CASSNSYGYTF
>NA|TRBV18|TRBD1|TRBJ1-2
TGTGCCAGCTCAACCGGGACAGCCTCTAACTATGGCTACACCTTC
CASSTGTASNYGYTF
>NA|TRBV28|NA|TRBJ1-4
TGTGCCAGCAGTTTATATGGGGGGTTTGACAGCCTGGGCCCCGGAGGACTGTTTTTT
CASSLYGGFDSLGPGGLFF
>NA|TRBV14|NA|TRBJ1-1
TGTGCCAGCAGCCCGCTGGACACCAAGGAGAACACTGAAGCTTTCTTT
CASSPLDTKENTEAFF
>NA|TRBV5-1|NA|TRBJ1-5
TGCGCCAGCAGCTTGGCCCCTCAGCCAGGGAATCAGCCCCAGCATTTT
CASSLAPQPGNQPQHF
>NA|TRBV6-1|TRBD1|TRBJ1-1
TGTGCCAGCAGCCGGGACAGGGGTGGCACTGAAGCTTTCTTT
CASSRDRGGTEAFF
>NA|TRBV30|NA|TRBJ1-1
TGTGCCTGGAGTGTAAGTCCGCGATCTGAAGCTTTCTTT
CAWSVSPRSEAFF
>NA|TRBV29-1|TRBD2|TRBJ2-7
TGCAGCGTCCTTTCCGGGACTAGCTCCTACGAGCAGTACTTC
CSVLSGTSSYEQYF
>NA|TRBV29-1|TRBD1|TRBJ1-2
TGCAGCGTTGGACAGGGGGATGTGCATGGCTACACCTTC
CSVGQGDVHGYTF
>many|TRBV19|NA|TRBJ2-7
TGTGCCAGTAGCGCAGGGTATACGACCTACGAGCAGTACTTC
CASSAGYTTYEQYF
>NA|TRBV19|NA|TRBJ2-7
TGTGCCAGTACCCCCGGGGGGCTAGCGGCGGGGGAGCAGTACTTC
CASTPGGLAAGEQYF
>NA|TRBV5-4|TRBD2|TRBJ2-7
TGTGCCAGCAGCCGTCTAGCGGGAGAAACCTACGAGCAGTACTTC
CASSRLAGETYEQYF
>NA|TRBV4-2|NA|TRBJ1-3
TGTGCCAGCAGCCAAGACAATTTACGGACACTCTCTGGAAACACCATATATTTT
CASSQDNLRTLSGNTIYF
>once|TRBV19|NA|TRBJ1-2
TGTGCCAGTAGTATGGGGGGGAACTATGGCTACACCTTC
CASSMGGNYGYTF
>once|TRBV5-4|NA|TRBJ2-7
TGTGCCACGTCGGGAAGCTCCTACGAGCAGTACTTC
CATSGSSYEQYF
>NA|TRBV29-1|TRBD2|TRBJ2-1
TGCAGCGTTGAAAGGCTAGCGGCCCCCGACGGGTTCTTC
CSVERLAAPDGFF
>NA|TRBV23-1|TRBD2|TRBJ2-3
TGCGCCTCTCGGGAGGGAGATACGCAGTATTTT
CASREGDTQYF
>NA|TRBV10-3|TRBD2|TRBJ2-5
TGTGCCATCAGTGATCCCCAGCGGGGTAAAGAGACCCAGTACTTC
CAISDPQRGKETQYF
>NA|TRBV10-3|NA|TRBJ1-1
TGTGCCATCAGTGAGTCGGAGCAGAAGCTGAACACTGAAGCTTTCTTT
CAISESEQKLNTEAFF
>NA|TRBV9|TRBD1|TRBJ2-1
TGTGCCAGCAGCCCCGGGGGACAGGGGATCAATGAGCAGTTCTTC
CASSPGGQGINEQFF
>NA|TRBV10-3|NA|TRBJ2-7
TGTGCCATCCGGGAGACCTACGAGCAGTACTTC
CAIRETYEQYF
>few|TRBV5-1|NA|TRBJ2-7
TGCGCCAGCAGCTTGACAGCTTCCTCCTACGAGCAGTACTTC
CASSLTASSYEQYF
>NA|TRBV9|TRBD1|TRBJ1-5
TGTGCCAGCAGCGTAGAGACAGGGGAGGACCAGCCCCAGCATTTT
CASSVETGEDQPQHF
>few|TRBV9|NA|TRBJ2-1
TGTGCCAGCAGCGTATCCCTACCCTACAATGAGCAGTTCTTC
CASSVSLPYNEQFF